The T cell receptor beta chain described here comes from a study of T cells in Graves' hyperthyroidism and ophthalmopathy. In the study overall: Blood was drawn when the patient was first diagnosed and still untreated.

Patients showing uncontrolled infection, other autoimmune disease, pregnancy or lactation were ineligible. Researchers amplified the TCR beta CDR3 regions from RNA transcripts. The HTBI primer set served for first-round RT-PCR of the TCR CDR3. One entry per CDR3 protein results from TCRdb running MiXCR on the multiplex PCR reads. The sample records fewer than 650,000 distinct CDR3 sequences, 12% to 15% being singletons. The source material was blood. The receptor's source is a woman in her forties with Graves' hyperthyroidism.

The CDR3 reads CSARDWRLADPQETQYF. CDR3 coding DNA: TGCAGTGCTAGAGATTGGCGTCTAGCAGACCCCCAAGAGACCCAGTACTTC. The rearrangement uses TRBV20-1 and TRBJ2-5; TRBD2 might be the D (5 bases). The CDR3 totals 17 residues. V was pared by 0 bases and J by 1 base, with 18 bases between. The germline CDR1 and CDR2 sequences are DFQATT and SNEGSKA (reference sequence).